This T cell receptor (beta chain) was sequenced during a study of OX40 agonist ivuxolimab in advanced cancers. Study-wide background: With ivuxolimab, an agonistic anti-OX40 (CD134) antibody, patients were treated. Study findings and constraints: Normalized T-cell clonal expansion was also low in some nonresponders.

The data were produced by immunoSEQ multiplex PCR, yet TCRdb's version contains in-frame clones alone and is incomplete. The data hold 82,000 or so clones, with 92% observed a single time. Remarks on this clone: Its specificity is unknown.

A history of autoimmune disease or systemic immunosuppression excluded patients. Germline V gene data show CDR1 as MNHEY and CDR2 as SMNVEV (reference sequence). Trimming pared 8 bases from V and 10 bases from J, leaving 19 bases between. This CDR3 is built from 13 residues. The sequencing used CD4+ or CD8+ T cells sorted from blood, collected in a trial of the OX40 agonist ivuxolimab. The chain uses TRBV27 and TRBJ2-3; D is uncertain. This sequence was found in an adult with an advanced solid tumor such as melanoma, head and neck, liver or kidney cancer. The CDR3 reads CASAWKSSLAQYF. As DNA, the CDR3 is TGTGCCAGCGCGTGGAAGAGCAGTCTCGCGCAGTATTTT.